Sequencing of this T cell receptor beta chain was carried out in a study of patients and donors after allogeneic stem cell transplantation. The junction had 12 bases not matched to a gene; V was cut back by 5 bases and J by 4 bases. The CDR3 extends over 16 amino acids. Germline V gene sequence: CDR1 MDHEN, CDR2 SYDVKM. This clonotype has just a few counts. MiXCR was run by TCRdb on the RT-PCR reads, yielding one entry per CDR3 protein. Of some 40,000 distinct CDR3 sequences in the sample, over 25% were seen once. The genes are TRBV28 and TRBJ2-3; 7 bases map to TRBD1. This TCR derives from a human donor who was either an allogeneic HSCT recipient or a stem cell or donor lymphocyte infusion donor (not recorded which). It is not recorded whose cells these are; they may come from a transplant donor. Input material: blood, either unsorted or a sorted T cell fraction (not recorded which). This CDR3 is CASSETGKVHSDTQYF. For the CDR3, the DNA is TGTGCCAGCAGTGAGACAGGGAAAGTGCATTCAGATACGCAGTATTTT.